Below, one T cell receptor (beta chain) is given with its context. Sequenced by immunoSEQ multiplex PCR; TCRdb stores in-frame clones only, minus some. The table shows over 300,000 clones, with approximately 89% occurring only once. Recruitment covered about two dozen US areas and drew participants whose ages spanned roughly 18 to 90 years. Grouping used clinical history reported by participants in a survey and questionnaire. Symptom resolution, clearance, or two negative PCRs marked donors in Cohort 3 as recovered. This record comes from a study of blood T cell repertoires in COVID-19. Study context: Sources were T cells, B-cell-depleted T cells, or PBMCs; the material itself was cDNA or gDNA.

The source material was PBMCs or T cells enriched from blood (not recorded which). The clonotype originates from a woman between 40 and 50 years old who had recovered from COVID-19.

In nucleotides, the CDR3 is TGTGCCTGGAGCGCAGGGTTGGGCTACACCTTC. Translating gives CAWSAGLGYTF. The chain combines TRBV30 with TRBJ1-2; D possibly corresponds to TRBD1 (5 bases). The CDR3 has 11 residues. Germline V CDR1 and CDR2: GTSNPN, SVGIG (reference sequence). V was cut by 3 bases and J by 8 bases, with 10 bases left in between.